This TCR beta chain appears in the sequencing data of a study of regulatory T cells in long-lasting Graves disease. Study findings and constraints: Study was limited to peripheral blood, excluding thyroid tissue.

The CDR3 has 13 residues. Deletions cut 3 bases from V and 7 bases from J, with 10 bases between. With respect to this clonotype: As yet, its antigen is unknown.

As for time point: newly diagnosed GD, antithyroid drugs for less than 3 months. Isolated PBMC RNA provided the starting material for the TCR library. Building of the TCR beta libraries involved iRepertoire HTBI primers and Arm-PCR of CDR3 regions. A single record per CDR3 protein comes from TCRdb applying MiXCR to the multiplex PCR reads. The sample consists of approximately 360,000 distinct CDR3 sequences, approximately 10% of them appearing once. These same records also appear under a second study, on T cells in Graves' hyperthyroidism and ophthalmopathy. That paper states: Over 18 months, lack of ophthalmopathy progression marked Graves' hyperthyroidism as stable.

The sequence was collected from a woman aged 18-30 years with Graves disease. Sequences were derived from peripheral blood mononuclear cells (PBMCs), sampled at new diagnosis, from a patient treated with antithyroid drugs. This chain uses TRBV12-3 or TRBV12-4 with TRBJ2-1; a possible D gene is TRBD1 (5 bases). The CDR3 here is CASSFVRGNEQFF. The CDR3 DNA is TGTGCCAGCAGTTTCGTAAGGGGTAATGAGCAGTTCTTC.